This T cell receptor beta chain was found in a study of regulatory T cells in long-lasting Graves disease. The time point: newly diagnosed GD, antithyroid drugs for less than 3 months. The TCR library used RNA extracted from PBMCs. Roughly 8.6 milliliters of peripheral blood were drawn into EDTA tubes. The germline gives CDR1 SQVTM, CDR2 ANQGSEA. This CDR3 contains 13 residues. Combining iRepertoire HTBI primers with Arm-PCR of CDR3 regions, the authors built TCR beta libraries. TCRdb passed the multiplex PCR reads through MiXCR, listing each CDR3 protein once. The sample has more than 350,000 distinct CDR3 sequences, more than 12% seen once. In its sample, this clonotype was seen a few times. This same sample was also taken into another study, of T cells in Graves' hyperthyroidism and ophthalmopathy.

The J gene is TRBJ2-5, the V gene TRBV29-1; D uncertain. Sequences were derived from peripheral blood mononuclear cells (PBMCs), sampled at new diagnosis, from a patient treated with antithyroid drugs. The TCR was taken from a woman between 25 and 40 years old with Graves disease. In DNA form, the CDR3 reads TGCGGCGCCCGGGTCCCCGGCCGAGAGACCCAGTACTTC. Translating it yields CGARVPGRETQYF.